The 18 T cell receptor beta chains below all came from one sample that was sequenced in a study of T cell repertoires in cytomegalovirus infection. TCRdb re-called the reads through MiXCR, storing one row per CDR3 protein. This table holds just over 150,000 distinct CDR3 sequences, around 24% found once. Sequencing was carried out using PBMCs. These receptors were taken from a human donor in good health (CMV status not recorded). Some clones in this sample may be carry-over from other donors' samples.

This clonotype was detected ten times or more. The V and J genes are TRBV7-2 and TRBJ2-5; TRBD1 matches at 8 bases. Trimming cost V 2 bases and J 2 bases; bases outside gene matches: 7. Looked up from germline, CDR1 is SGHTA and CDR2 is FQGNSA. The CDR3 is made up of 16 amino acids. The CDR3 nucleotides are TGTGCCAGCAGCTTATCGACAGGGGCCGGGCAAGAGACCCAGTACTTC. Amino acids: CASSLSTGAGQETQYF.

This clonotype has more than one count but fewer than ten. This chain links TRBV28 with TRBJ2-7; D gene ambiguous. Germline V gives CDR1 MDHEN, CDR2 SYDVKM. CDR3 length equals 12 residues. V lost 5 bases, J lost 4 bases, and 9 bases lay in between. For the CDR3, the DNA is TGTGCCAGCAGTCAACGACCTTACGAGCAGTACTTC. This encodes CASSQRPYEQYF.

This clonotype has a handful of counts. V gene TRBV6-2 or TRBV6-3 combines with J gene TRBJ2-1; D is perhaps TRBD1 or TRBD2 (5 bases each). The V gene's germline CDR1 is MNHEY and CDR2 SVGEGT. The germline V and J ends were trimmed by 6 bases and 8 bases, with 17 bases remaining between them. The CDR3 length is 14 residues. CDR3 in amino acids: CASSRGQYPDEQFF. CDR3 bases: TGTGCCAGCAGCCGGGGCCAATATCCCGATGAGCAGTTCTTC.

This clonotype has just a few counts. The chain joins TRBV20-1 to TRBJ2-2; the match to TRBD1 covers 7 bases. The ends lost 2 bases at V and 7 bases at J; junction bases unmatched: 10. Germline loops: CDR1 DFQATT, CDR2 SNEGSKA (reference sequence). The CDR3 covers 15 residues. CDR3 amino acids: CSARFPRQGYGELFF. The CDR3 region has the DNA TGCAGTGCTAGATTTCCGAGACAGGGTTACGGGGAGCTGTTTTTT.

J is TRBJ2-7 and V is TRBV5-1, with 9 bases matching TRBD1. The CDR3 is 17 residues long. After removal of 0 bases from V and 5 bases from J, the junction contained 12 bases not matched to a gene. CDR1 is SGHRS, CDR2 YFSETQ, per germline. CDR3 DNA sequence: TGCGCCAGCAGCTTGGCAACCGGGACAGGGATTATCCACGAGCAGTACTTC. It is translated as CASSLATGTGIIHEQYF.

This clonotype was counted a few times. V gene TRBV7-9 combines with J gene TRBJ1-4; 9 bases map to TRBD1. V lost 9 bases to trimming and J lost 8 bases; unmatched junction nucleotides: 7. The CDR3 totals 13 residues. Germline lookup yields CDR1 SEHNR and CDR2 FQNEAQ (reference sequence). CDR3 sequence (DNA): TGTGCCAGTAAGGGACAGGGAGGGGAAAAACTGTTTTTT. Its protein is CASKGQGGEKLFF.

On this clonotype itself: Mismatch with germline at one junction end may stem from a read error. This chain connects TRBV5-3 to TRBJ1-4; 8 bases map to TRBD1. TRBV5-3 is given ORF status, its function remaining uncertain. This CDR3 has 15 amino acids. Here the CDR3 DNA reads TGTGCCAGCAGCTCAGGGGGCGCGGGGTTTGAAAAACTGTTTTTT. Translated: CASSSGGAGFEKLFF.

The DNA of the CDR3 is TGTGCCACCAGTGACCCCGGACTAACCGAGACCCAGTACTTC. It specifies CATSDPGLTETQYF. The chain uses TRBV24-1 and TRBJ2-5, with D maybe TRBD2 (6 bases). Germline V CDR1 and CDR2: KGHDR, SFDVKD. Trimming left V 4 bases short and J 5 bases short, with 13 bases between. The CDR3 loop spans 14 amino acids.

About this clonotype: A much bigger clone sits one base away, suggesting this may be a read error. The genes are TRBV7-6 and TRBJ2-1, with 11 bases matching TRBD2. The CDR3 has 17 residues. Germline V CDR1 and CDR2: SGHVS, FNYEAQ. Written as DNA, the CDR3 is TGTGCCAGCAGCTTTTCTATTAGCGGGGGGGAGAACAATGAGCATTTCTTC. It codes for CASSFSISGGENNEHFF.

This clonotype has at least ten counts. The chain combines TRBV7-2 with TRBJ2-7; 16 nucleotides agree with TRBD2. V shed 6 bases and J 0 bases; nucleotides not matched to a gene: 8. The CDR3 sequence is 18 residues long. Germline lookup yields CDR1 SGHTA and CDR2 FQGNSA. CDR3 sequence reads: CASRPPGLAGGSSYEQYF. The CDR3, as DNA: TGTGCCAGCAGGCCACCGGGACTAGCGGGAGGGAGCTCCTACGAGCAGTACTTC.

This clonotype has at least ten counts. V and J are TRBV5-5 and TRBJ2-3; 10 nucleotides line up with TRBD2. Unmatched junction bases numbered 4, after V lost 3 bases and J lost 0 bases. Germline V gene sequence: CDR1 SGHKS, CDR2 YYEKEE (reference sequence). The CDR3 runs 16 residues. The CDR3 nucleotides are TGTGCCAGCAGCTGGGGAGCGGGGGGGAGCACAGATACGCAGTATTTT. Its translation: CASSWGAGGSTDTQYF.

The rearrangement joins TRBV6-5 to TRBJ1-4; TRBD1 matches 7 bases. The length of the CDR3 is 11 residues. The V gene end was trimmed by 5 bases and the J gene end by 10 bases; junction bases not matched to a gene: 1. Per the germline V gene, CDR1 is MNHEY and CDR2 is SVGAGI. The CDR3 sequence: CASSQGGKLFF. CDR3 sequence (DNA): TGTGCCAGCAGTCAGGGGGGAAAACTGTTTTTT.

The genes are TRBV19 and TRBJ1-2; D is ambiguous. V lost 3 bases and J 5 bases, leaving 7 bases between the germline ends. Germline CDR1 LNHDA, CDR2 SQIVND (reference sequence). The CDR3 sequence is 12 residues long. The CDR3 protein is CASSMDGYGYTF. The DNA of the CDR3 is TGTGCCAGTAGTATGGACGGATATGGCTACACCTTC. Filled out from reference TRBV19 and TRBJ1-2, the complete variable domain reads DGGITQSPKYLFRKEGQNVTLSCEQNLNHDAMYWYRQDPGQGLRLIYYSQIVNDFQKGDIAEGYSVSREKKESFPLTVTSAQKNPTAFYLCASSMDGYGYTFGSGTRLTVV.

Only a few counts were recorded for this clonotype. CDR3 bases: TGTGCCAGCAGCCACCTCCTAGCGGGTGGCCTCGAGCAGTACTTC. The encoded protein is CASSHLLAGGLEQYF. This chain uses TRBV3-1 with TRBJ2-7; 8 bases agree with TRBD2. CDR3 length: 15 residues. Germline CDR1 LGHDT, CDR2 YNNKEL (reference sequence). The ends lost 3 bases at V and 6 bases at J; junction bases unmatched: 10.

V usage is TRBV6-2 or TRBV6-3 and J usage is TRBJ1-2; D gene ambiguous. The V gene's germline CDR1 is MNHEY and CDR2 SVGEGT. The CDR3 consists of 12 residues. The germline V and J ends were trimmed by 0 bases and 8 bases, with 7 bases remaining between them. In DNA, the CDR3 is TGTGCCAGCAGTTACTCGACAAGCGGCTACACCTTC. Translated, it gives CASSYSTSGYTF.

CDR3 residues: CASSFRGETEAFF. The CDR3 bases are TGCGCCAGCAGCTTCAGGGGAGAGACTGAAGCTTTCTTT. The chain couples TRBV5-1 to TRBJ1-1; maybe TRBD1 (6 bases). The CDR3 length is 13 residues. Looked up from germline, CDR1 is SGHRS and CDR2 is YFSETQ. Trimming cost V 2 bases and J 5 bases, with 10 bases left between them. The whole variable domain, remainder taken from reference TRBV5-1 and TRBJ1-1, is KAGVTQTPRYLIKTRGQQVTLSCSPISGHRSVSWYQQTPGQGLQFLFEYFSETQRNKGNFPGRFSGRQFSNSRSEMNVSTLELGDSALYLCASSFRGETEAFFGQGTRLTVV.

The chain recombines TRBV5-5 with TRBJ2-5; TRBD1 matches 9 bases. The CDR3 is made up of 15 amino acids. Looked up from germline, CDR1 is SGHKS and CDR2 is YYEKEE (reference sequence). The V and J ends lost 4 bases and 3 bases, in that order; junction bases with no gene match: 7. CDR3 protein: CASSKRTGEEETQYF. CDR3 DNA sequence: TGTGCCAGCAGCAAAAGGACAGGGGAGGAAGAGACCCAGTACTTC.

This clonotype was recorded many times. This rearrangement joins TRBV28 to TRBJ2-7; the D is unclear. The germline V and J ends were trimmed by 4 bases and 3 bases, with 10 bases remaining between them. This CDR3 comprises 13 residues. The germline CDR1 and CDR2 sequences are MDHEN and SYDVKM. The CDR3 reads CASSSMVVYEQYF. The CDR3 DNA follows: TGTGCCAGCAGTTCGATGGTAGTCTACGAGCAGTACTTC.